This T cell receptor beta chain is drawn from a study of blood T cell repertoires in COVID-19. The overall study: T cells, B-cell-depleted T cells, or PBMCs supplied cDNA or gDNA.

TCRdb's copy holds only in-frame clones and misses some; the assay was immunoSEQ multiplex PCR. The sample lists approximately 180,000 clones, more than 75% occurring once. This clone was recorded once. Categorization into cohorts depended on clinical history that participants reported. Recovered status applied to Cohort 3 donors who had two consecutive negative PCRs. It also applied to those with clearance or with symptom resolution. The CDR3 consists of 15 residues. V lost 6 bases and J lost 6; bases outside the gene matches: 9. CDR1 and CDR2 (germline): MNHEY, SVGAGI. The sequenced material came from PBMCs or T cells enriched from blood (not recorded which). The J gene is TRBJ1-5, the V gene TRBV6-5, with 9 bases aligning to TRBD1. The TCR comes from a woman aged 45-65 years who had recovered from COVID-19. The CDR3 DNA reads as TGTGCCAGCAGGAACACAGGGGGCTTATTTCAGCCCCAGCATTTT. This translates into CASRNTGGLFQPQHF.